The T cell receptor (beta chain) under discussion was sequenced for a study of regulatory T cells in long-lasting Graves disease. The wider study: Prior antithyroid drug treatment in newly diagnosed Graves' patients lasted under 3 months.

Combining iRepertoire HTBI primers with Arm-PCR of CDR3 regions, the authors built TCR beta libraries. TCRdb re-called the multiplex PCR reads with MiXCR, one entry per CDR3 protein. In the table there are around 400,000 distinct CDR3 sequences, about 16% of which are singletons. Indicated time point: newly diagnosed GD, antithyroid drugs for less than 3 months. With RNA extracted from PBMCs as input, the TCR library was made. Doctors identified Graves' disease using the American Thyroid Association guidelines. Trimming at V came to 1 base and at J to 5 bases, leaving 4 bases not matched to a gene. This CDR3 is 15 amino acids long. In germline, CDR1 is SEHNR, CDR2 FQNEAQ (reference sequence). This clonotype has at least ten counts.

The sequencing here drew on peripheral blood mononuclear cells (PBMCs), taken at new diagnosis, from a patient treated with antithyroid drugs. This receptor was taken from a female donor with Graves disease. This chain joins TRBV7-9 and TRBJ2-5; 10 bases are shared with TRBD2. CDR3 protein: CASSLVLAGTETQYF. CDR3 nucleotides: TGTGCCAGCAGCTTAGTACTAGCGGGGACGGAGACCCAGTACTTC.